The source of this T cell receptor beta chain is a study of vaccination and CD4 T cells after COVID-19. Study-wide background: Comprising six males and four females, the convalescent participants counted two Hispanic individuals among them. Stimulation used overlapping spike peptides from SARS-CoV-2, HCoV-NL63, HCoV-OC43 and HCoV-229E.

Oncomine TCR Beta short-read sequencing was applied to DNA from cultured CD4+ T cells. Via MiXCR, TCRdb re-called the PCR reads, giving one row per CDR3 protein. The sample includes about 26,000 distinct CDR3 sequences, roughly 42% of them seen just once. J was trimmed by 6 bases and V by 6 bases; bases with no gene match: 11. The CDR3 loop spans 14 amino acids. The germline V gene encodes CDR1 ENHRY and CDR2 SYGVKD. Note on this clonotype: Its antigen remains unidentified.

Treatment of the sample: roughly 11-day PBMC culture with coronavirus spike peptide pools or control peptides (ViraFEST assay). The sequencing input was CD4+ T cells from blood, cultured in vitro. This receptor was obtained from a human donor who had recovered from COVID-19. This rearrangement joins TRBV10-3 to TRBJ2-7; TRBD1 matches 7 bases. DNA for the CDR3: TGTGCCATCAGCAGGGACAGCACAATAGGCGAGCAGTACTTC. It encodes CAISRDSTIGEQYF.